These 27 T cell receptor beta chains were sequenced from one sample in a study of cytomegalovirus exposure and HLA in healthy donors. Primers included in the PCR were 60 Vbeta and 13 Jbeta primers. The data were produced by immunoSEQ multiplex PCR, yet TCRdb's version contains in-frame clones alone and is incomplete. The sample includes 95,000 to 150,000 clones, 77% of them seen just once. The sequenced sample was PBMCs. Source of these receptors: a woman between 40 and 55 years old in good health and CMV-seropositive.

V and J are TRBV2 and TRBJ1-4; TRBD1 matches at 8 bases. After removal of 5 bases from V and 15 bases from J, the junction contained 11 bases not matched to a gene. CDR3 length: 13 amino acids. Germline V gene sequence: CDR1 SNHLY, CDR2 FYNNEI. Here the CDR3 DNA reads TGTGCCAGCAGTTTGGGACAGGAGAATGAAGTGTTTTTT. It encodes CASSLGQENEVFF.

This rearrangement joins TRBV7-3 to TRBJ2-1; the match to TRBD2 covers 10 bases. This CDR3 is 15 amino acids long. Germline values: CDR1 SGHTA, CDR2 FQGTGA. V trimming: 3 bases; J trimming: 4 bases; junction bases outside the gene matches: 3. The CDR3 loop is CASSFRTSGYNEQFF. In DNA, the CDR3 is TGTGCCAGCAGCTTCCGGACTAGCGGATACAATGAGCAGTTCTTC. Filled out from reference TRBV7-3 and TRBJ2-1, the complete variable domain reads GAGVSQTPSNKVTEKGKYVELRCDPISGHTALYWYRQSLGQGPEFLIYFQGTGAADDSGLPNDRFFAVRPEGSVSTLKIQRTERGDSAVYLCASSFRTSGYNEQFFGPGTRLTVL.

This sequence joins TRBV6-1 and TRBJ2-3, with TRBD2 matching 9 bases. Per the germline V gene, CDR1 is MNHNS and CDR2 is SASEGT. The CDR3 is 14 residues long. With V trimmed by 6 bases and J by 2 bases, 3 bases remained unmatched. The CDR3 region is CASSRLADTDTQYF. The CDR3 bases are TGTGCCAGCAGCCGACTAGCGGACACAGATACGCAGTATTTT.

The count of this clone is one. The J gene is TRBJ2-7, the V gene TRBV28, with a possible D match to TRBD1 (7 bases). The germline gives CDR1 MDHEN, CDR2 SYDVKM. The ends were cut back, 10 bases at V and 9 bases at J, with 19 bases in the middle. The CDR3 contains 12 residues. CDR3 residues: CATAGQISGQYF. DNA for the CDR3: TGTGCCACGGCGGGACAGATTTCGGGGCAGTACTTC. Variable domain in full (rest from reference TRBV28 and TRBJ2-7): DVKVTQSSRYLVKRTGEKVFLECVQDMDHENMFWYRQDPGLGLRLIYFSYDVKMKEKGDIPEGYSVSREKKERFSLILESASTNQTSMYLCATAGQISGQYFGPGTRLTVT.

The CDR3, as DNA: TGTGCCAGCAGTTTAAAGGGGACAGTCACCGAGCAGTTCTTC. Residues: CASSLKGTVTEQFF. The V call is TRBV27, the J call TRBJ2-1, with 7 bases that match TRBD1. V was clipped by 2 bases and J by 10 bases; unmatched bases: 8. The CDR3 extends over 14 amino acids. Germline V CDR1 and CDR2: MNHEY, SMNVEV (reference sequence).

The sample holds a few counts of this clone. The chain couples TRBV7-6 to TRBJ2-1, with D possibly being TRBD2 (6 bases). The CDR3 sequence is 13 residues long. V lost 8 bases to trimming and J lost 3 bases, with 11 bases between them. Germline CDR1 is SGHVS and CDR2 is FNYEAQ. CDR3 nucleotide sequence: TGTGCCAGCGCCCGGGGGATCTACAATGAGCAGTTCTTC. Its protein product is CASARGIYNEQFF.

This chain uses TRBV2 with TRBJ2-7; 7 bases agree with TRBD2. The CDR3 is made up of 13 amino acids. Germline V gene sequence: CDR1 SNHLY, CDR2 FYNNEI. V was pared by 8 bases and J by 4 bases, with 8 bases of the junction left unmatched. The CDR3 DNA is TGTGCCAGCGGGAGGGAGATACCTTACGAGCAGTACTTC. Residues: CASGREIPYEQYF.

This rearrangement joins TRBV27 to TRBJ2-3, with 7 bases that match TRBD2. V gave up 6 bases and J gave up 2 bases; unmatched junction bases: 8. Germline V CDR1 and CDR2: MNHEY, SMNVEV (reference sequence). CDR3 size: 15 residues. Written as DNA, the CDR3 is TGTGCCAGCAGGTCGGGGGGACTCGACACAGATACGCAGTATTTT. Translation: CASRSGGLDTDTQYF.

This clone was counted between two and nine times. The chain carries TRBV5-1 and TRBJ2-7; 8 bases fit TRBD1. The CDR3 runs to 16 residues. With V trimmed by 2 bases and J by 1 base, 8 bases remained unmatched. Germline V lookup: CDR1 SGHRS, CDR2 YFSETQ. CDR3: CASSLRPGGGSYEQYF. The CDR3 DNA is TGCGCCAGCAGCTTACGTCCAGGGGGCGGTTCCTACGAGCAGTACTTC.

This clone was detected once. This chain connects TRBV7-3 to TRBJ2-2; 11 bases match TRBD2. This CDR3 has 18 amino acids. The germline V gene encodes CDR1 SGHTA and CDR2 FQGTGA. Unmatched junction bases numbered 5, after V lost 1 base and J lost 1 base. The DNA for the CDR3 is TGTGCCAGCAGCTTAAGTCTAGCGGGAGGTCGGAACACCGGGGAGCTGTTTTTT. This gives the protein CASSLSLAGGRNTGELFF.

This clone was found once. The chain combines TRBV30 with TRBJ1-2, with 7 positions matching TRBD1. The junction had 2 bases not matched to a gene; V was cut back by 2 bases and J by 2 bases. CDR1 is GTSNPN and CDR2 is SVGIG in the germline V gene (reference sequence). The CDR3 contains 13 residues. The CDR3 DNA sequence: TGTGCCTGGAGTTGGGGACAGAACTATGGCTACACCTTC. This sequence encodes CAWSWGQNYGYTF.

This chain connects TRBV19 to TRBJ1-1; D is perhaps TRBD1 (6 bases). V was cut by 7 bases and J by 4 bases, with 10 bases left in between. Germline values: CDR1 LNHDA, CDR2 SQIVND (reference sequence). The CDR3 has 12 amino acids. CDR3 residues: CASKRGGTEAFF. The CDR3 DNA reads as TGTGCCAGTAAAAGGGGGGGCACTGAAGCTTTCTTT.

This sequence joins TRBV18 and TRBJ2-7; 8 bases map to TRBD2. Losses at the gene ends were 3 bases for V and 2 bases for J; bases not matched to a gene: 6. The CDR3 sequence is 15 residues long. Germline assignment: CDR1 KGHSH and CDR2 LQKENI. The CDR3 spells CASSPTGGGTYEQYF. CDR3 nucleotide sequence: TGTGCCAGCTCACCGACGGGGGGGGGAACCTACGAGCAGTACTTC.

The V and J genes are TRBV7-6 and TRBJ2-3; unclear D gene. CDR3 length equals 15 residues. Germline assignment: CDR1 SGHVS and CDR2 FNYEAQ. Trimming pared 0 bases from V and 2 bases from J, leaving 9 bases between. The CDR3 DNA reads as TGTGCCAGCAGCTTAGCCAGAAACCCCACAGATACGCAGTATTTT. Encoded protein: CASSLARNPTDTQYF.

This chain joins TRBV7-8 and TRBJ1-5; 8 positions match TRBD1. The germline CDR1 and CDR2 sequences are SGHVS and FQNEAQ. CDR3 length: 16 amino acids. The J segment lost 7 bases and the V segment lost 1 base, leaving 9 bases of the junction unmatched. The CDR3: CASSLGGDRRVQPQHF. The CDR3 nucleotides are TGTGCCAGCAGCTTAGGTGGGGACAGGCGCGTCCAGCCCCAGCATTTT. The full variable domain, completed using reference TRBV7-8 and TRBJ1-5, is GAGVSQSPRYKVAKRGQDVALRCDPISGHVSLFWYQQALGQGPEFLTYFQNEAQLDKSGLPSDRFFAERPEGSVSTLKIQRTQQEDSAVYLCASSLGGDRRVQPQHFGDGTRLSIL.

The V call is TRBV6-6, the J call TRBJ2-7, with D unclear. Deletions cut 5 bases from V and 1 base from J, with 6 bases between. CDR3 length: 12 amino acids. From germline, CDR1 is MNHNY and CDR2 SVGAGI (reference sequence). The CDR3 nucleotides read TGTGCCAGCAGTCAACAGTCCTACGAGCAGTACTTC. Protein: CASSQQSYEQYF.

The chain employs TRBV4-1 and TRBJ2-7, with TRBD1 matching over 7 bases. The CDR3 is made up of 13 amino acids. With V trimmed by 11 bases and J by 0 bases, 7 bases remained unmatched. Germline loops: CDR1 MGHRA, CDR2 YSYEKL. The CDR3 is CAPWGTDSYEQYF. CDR3 nucleotide sequence: TGCGCCCCATGGGGGACAGACTCCTACGAGCAGTACTTC.

The V and J genes are TRBV7-9 and TRBJ1-2, with TRBD1 matching over 9 bases. The CDR3 is 17 amino acids. Unmatched junction bases numbered 9, after V lost 4 bases and J lost 0 bases. Germline CDR1 and CDR2: SEHNR and FQNEAQ (reference sequence). CDR3: CASSSNRDRVTNYGYTF. CDR3 DNA: TGTGCCAGCAGCTCTAACCGGGACAGGGTAACTAACTATGGCTACACCTTC.

The chain is built from TRBV5-1 and TRBJ2-2; 14 bases fit TRBD2. The CDR3 is 17 amino acids. Germline-derived CDR1 and CDR2 are SGHRS and YFSETQ. V lost 4 bases to trimming and J lost 1 base; unmatched junction nucleotides: 3. CDR3 protein: CASSPGLAGENTGELFF. The DNA of the CDR3 is TGCGCCAGCAGCCCGGGACTAGCGGGAGAGAACACCGGGGAGCTGTTTTTT.

The count of this clone is one. J is TRBJ2-3 and V is TRBV28, with 10 bases lining up with TRBD2. Losses at the gene ends were 2 bases for V and 5 bases for J; bases not matched to a gene: 7. Germline loops: CDR1 MDHEN, CDR2 SYDVKM. CDR3 length equals 16 residues. CDR3 sequence: CASSLVLAGVGDTQYF. CDR3 DNA sequence: TGTGCCAGCAGTTTAGTCCTAGCGGGAGTAGGAGATACGCAGTATTTT.

This sequence joins TRBV2 and TRBJ2-6; the match to TRBD2 covers 14 bases. There are 21 residues in the CDR3. V dropped 5 bases and J dropped 5; count of bases not matched to a gene: 17. CDR1 and CDR2 from the germline V gene are SNHLY and FYNNEI. The CDR3 DNA reads as TGTGCCAGCAGTTCGACTAGCGGGAGGGTACCCGCTACGTATCGGGCCAACGTCCTGACTTTC. As protein: CASSSTSGRVPATYRANVLTF.

A few counts support this clone. The chain combines TRBV4-1 with TRBJ2-5; 16 bases fit TRBD2. The germline V gene has CDR1 MGHRA and CDR2 YSYEKL. The trim removed 3 bases at V and 1 base at J, leaving 5 bases unmatched. The CDR3 is 18 amino acids. CDR3 sequence (DNA): TGCGCCAGCAGCCAGCTGGGACTAGCGGGAGGGCGCCAAGAGACCCAGTACTTC. Translated, it gives CASSQLGLAGGRQETQYF.

The sample holds a few counts of this clone. The gene calls are TRBV7-9 and TRBJ2-4; D uncertain. Germline V lookup: CDR1 SEHNR, CDR2 FQNEAQ (reference sequence). Trimming cost V 2 bases and J 0 bases, with 8 bases left between them. The length of the CDR3 is 15 residues. CDR3 sequence reads: CASSLSTGAKNIQYF. In DNA form, the CDR3 reads TGTGCCAGCAGCTTAAGTACGGGAGCCAAAAACATTCAGTACTTC.

The chain couples TRBV6-5 to TRBJ1-4; TRBD1 matches 8 bases. CDR1 is MNHEY and CDR2 is SVGAGI in the germline V gene. This CDR3 has 15 residues. Trimming cost V 7 bases and J 10 bases; bases outside gene matches: 14. The CDR3: CASTMIRDRRGKLFF. The DNA of the CDR3 is TGTGCCAGCACTATGATCCGGGACAGGAGGGGAAAACTGTTTTTT.

The CDR3 spells CASRQGADTEAFF. CDR3 nucleotides: TGTGCCAGCAGGCAGGGGGCAGACACTGAAGCTTTCTTT. V usage is TRBV2 and J usage is TRBJ1-1, with 8 bases matching TRBD1. There are 13 residues in the CDR3. The germline CDR1 and CDR2 sequences are SNHLY and FYNNEI. After removal of 6 bases from V and 3 bases from J, the junction contained 3 bases not matched to a gene.

The V and J genes are TRBV23-1 and TRBJ1-3, with D uncertain. TRBV23-1 counts as an open reading frame of uncertain function. Deletions cut 2 bases from V and 0 bases from J, with 8 bases between. This CDR3 is 15 amino acids long. DNA for the CDR3: TGCGCCAGCAGTCAAGACTGGAGCTCTGGAAACACCATATATTTT. This encodes CASSQDWSSGNTIYF.

In its sample, this clone was seen once. The chain is built from TRBV7-6 and TRBJ2-7; 8 bases align to TRBD1. The germline gives CDR1 SGHVS, CDR2 FNYEAQ. The CDR3 has 14 residues. V lost 5 bases and J lost 2; bases outside the gene matches: 5. DNA for the CDR3: TGTGCCAGCAGCCCTGGACAGGGAGCCTACGAGCAGTACTTC. Translating it yields CASSPGQGAYEQYF.